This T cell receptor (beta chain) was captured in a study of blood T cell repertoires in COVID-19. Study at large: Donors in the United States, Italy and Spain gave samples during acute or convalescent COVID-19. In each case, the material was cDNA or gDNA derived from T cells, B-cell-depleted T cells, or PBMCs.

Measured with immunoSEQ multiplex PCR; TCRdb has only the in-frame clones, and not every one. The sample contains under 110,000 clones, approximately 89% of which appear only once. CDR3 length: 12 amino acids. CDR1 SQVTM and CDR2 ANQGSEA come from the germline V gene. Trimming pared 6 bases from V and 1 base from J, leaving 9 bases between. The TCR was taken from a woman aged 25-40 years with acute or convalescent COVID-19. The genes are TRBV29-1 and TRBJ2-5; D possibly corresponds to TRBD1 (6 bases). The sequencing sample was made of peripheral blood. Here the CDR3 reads CSVGRGQETQYF. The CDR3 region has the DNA TGCAGCGTCGGCAGGGGCCAAGAGACCCAGTACTTC.